Included here is one TCR beta chain sequence, with context. Assay: immunoSEQ multiplex PCR; the TCRdb copy retains only in-frame clones and omits some. The sample has about 220,000 clones, approximately 78% seen once; the top ten hold 5.2%. Enrolled during active infection, Seattle patients were then followed longitudinally. The data stem from a study of blood T cell repertoires in COVID-19. At the level of the study: COVID-19 samples, acute and convalescent, were from the United States, Italy and Spain.

The CDR3 sequence is 15 residues long. V gave up 3 bases and J gave up 0 bases, with 8 bases separating them. Germline CDR1 is SEHNR and CDR2 is FQNEAQ (reference sequence). The chain carries TRBV7-9 and TRBJ2-2, with D unclear. Sequenced material: peripheral blood. The clonotype comes from a woman aged 70-85 years with COVID-19, enrolled during active disease. CDR3 loop: CASSFDTTNTGELFF. The DNA of the CDR3 is TGTGCCAGCAGCTTCGATACAACGAACACCGGGGAGCTGTTTTTT.